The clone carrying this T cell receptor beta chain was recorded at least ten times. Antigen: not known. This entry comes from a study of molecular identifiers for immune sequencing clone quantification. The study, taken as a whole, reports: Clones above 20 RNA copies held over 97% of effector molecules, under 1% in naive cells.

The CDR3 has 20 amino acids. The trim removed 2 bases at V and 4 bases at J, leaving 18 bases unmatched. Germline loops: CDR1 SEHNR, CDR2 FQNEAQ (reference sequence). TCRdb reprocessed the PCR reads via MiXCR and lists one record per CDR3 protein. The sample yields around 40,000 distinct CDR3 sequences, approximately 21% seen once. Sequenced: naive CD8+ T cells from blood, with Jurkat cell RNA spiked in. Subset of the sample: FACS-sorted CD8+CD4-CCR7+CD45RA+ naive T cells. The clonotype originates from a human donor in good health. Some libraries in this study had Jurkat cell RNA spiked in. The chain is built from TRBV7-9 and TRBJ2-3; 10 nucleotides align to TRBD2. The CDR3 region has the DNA TGTGCCAGCAGCTTAAGTACGTTGGGGACTAGCGATTTTCTGGCAGATACGCAGTATTTT. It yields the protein CASSLSTLGTSDFLADTQYF.